These T cell receptor beta chains were read from a single sample in a study of metastatic and nonmetastatic thyroid tumors. TCRdb re-called the PCR reads with MiXCR. The sample has 75,000 to 100,000 clones, approximately 12% seen once. Sample: blood. Receptor source: a female donor with papillary thyroid cancer or a benign thyroid nodule (not recorded which). Some clones in this sample may be carry-over from other donors' samples. The CDR3 runs from the conserved cysteine through the conserved F or W. A D gene is named only where the DNA matches it firmly. The size entry is marked missing in some rows and otherwise reads once, few, many or a size class.

-	many	TRBV20-1	TRBJ2-2	TGCAGTCCCTATTTGAACACCGGGGAGCTGTTTTTT	CSPYLNTGELFF
-	-	TRBV10-2	TRBJ1-1	TGCGCCAGCAAGGACAGAGCGAACACTGAAGCTTTCTTT	CASKDRANTEAFF
-	many	TRBV4-2	TRBJ2-7	TGTGCCAGCAGCCCCGGCGGGTCCTACGAGCAGTACTTC	CASSPGGSYEQYF
-	many	TRBV19	TRBJ1-3	TGTGCGGCAGGGATCGGAAACACCATATATTTT	CAAGIGNTIYF
-	many	TRBV4-1	TRBJ1-1	TGCGCCAGCAGCCACACGACCGGGTACTCTGAAGCTTTCTTT	CASSHTTGYSEAFF
TRBD1	many	TRBV7-6	TRBJ2-2	TGTGCCAGCAGCTTAGGGGGGACAGGGTGGACCGGGGAGCTGTTTTTT	CASSLGGTGWTGELFF
TRBD2	-	TRBV20-1	TRBJ2-7	TGCAGTGCTGGGACTAGCGGGAGAGGGGGCGGGGAGCAGTACTTC	CSAGTSGRGGGEQYF
-	-	TRBV20-1	TRBJ2-1	TGCAGTGCTAGAGATCCGGGGACAGGCTGGGGGGGGTCCTACAGTGAGCAGTTCTTC	CSARDPGTGWGGSYSEQFF
-	many	TRBV9	TRBJ1-5	TGTGCCAGCAGCGTGGGAGGGGCAGAAAGGCGGCCCCAGCATTTT	CASSVGGAERRPQHF
-	many	TRBV12-3/TRBV12-4	TRBJ1-1	TGTGCCAGCAGAAATTCCGCCCTTCGGGGTGAAGCTTTCTTT	CASRNSALRGEAFF
-	-	TRBV9	TRBJ1-3	TGTGCCAGCAACCCAGGGGCCGGAAACACCATATATTTT	CASNPGAGNTIYF
-	many	TRBV9	TRBJ2-1	TGTGCCAGCAGCCCCACCCTATACAATGAGCAGTTCTTC	CASSPTLYNEQFF
TRBD2	many	TRBV19	TRBJ2-2	TGTGCCAGTAGAAGAGGCGGGGGACCGAACACCGGGGAGCTGTTTTTT	CASRRGGGPNTGELFF
TRBD2	many	TRBV20-1	TRBJ2-3	TGCAGTGCGCCTCTAGCGGGAGGCACAGATACGCAGTATTTT	CSAPLAGGTDTQYF
-	many	TRBV20-1	TRBJ2-3	TGCAGTGCCGAATCGGCCCGGGCGCGGTCCACAGATACGCAGTATTTT	CSAESARARSTDTQYF
TRBD1	many	TRBV18	TRBJ2-3	TGTGCCAGCTCACCACTTGGGACAGGGAGCACAGATACGCAGTATTTT	CASSPLGTGSTDTQYF
-	few	TRBV24-1	TRBJ2-2	TGTGCCACCGGGACATCTGCGAACACCGGGGAGCTGTTTTTT	CATGTSANTGELFF
TRBD2	many	TRBV6-2/TRBV6-3	TRBJ2-1	TGTGCCAGCAGTCGGGGACTAGCGGCTAACAATGAGCAGTTCTTC	CASSRGLAANNEQFF
-	many	TRBV7-2	TRBJ2-5	TGTGCCAGCAGCTTCCCCGCCAGGGAGACCCAGTACTTC	CASSFPARETQYF
-	many	TRBV20-1	TRBJ1-3	TGCAGTTCGCAGACAGTGGGAAACACCATATATTTT	CSSQTVGNTIYF
-	many	TRBV20-1	TRBJ1-1	TGCAGTGCTAGGGCCGGGCTAATAACTGAAGCTTTCTTT	CSARAGLITEAFF
-	-	TRBV20-1	TRBJ1-1	TGCAGTGCTAGCCGGGTCCTAAGGAGCACTGAAGCTTTCTTT	CSASRVLRSTEAFF
-	-	TRBV15	TRBJ2-7	TGTGCCACCAGCAATACCTTAGAAATCTACGAGCAGTACTTC	CATSNTLEIYEQYF
TRBD1	many	TRBV6-2/TRBV6-3	TRBJ2-2	TGTGCCAGCCGAAAGGGGGCTCTGAACACCGGGGAGCTGTTTTTT	CASRKGALNTGELFF
-	many	TRBV5-1	TRBJ1-1	TGCGCCAGCAGCAGGGGGGGGGCGCGGAACACTGAAGCTTTCTTT	CASSRGGARNTEAFF
-	few	TRBV2	TRBJ1-4	TGTGCCAGCGCCCGGGGGCTTGATGAAAAACTGTTTTTT	CASARGLDEKLFF
TRBD2	many	TRBV20-1	TRBJ2-5	TGCAGTGCTAGAGAAGGGCTAGCGGGAGGTTCCCAGTACTTC	CSAREGLAGGSQYF
TRBD2	many	TRBV19	TRBJ2-1	TGTGCCAGTAGTATAGTTGGGACTAGCATGCATGAGCAGTTCTTC	CASSIVGTSMHEQFF
-	many	TRBV5-6	TRBJ2-2	TGTGCCAGCAGCTTCCAGTCAGTAACCGGGGAGCTGTTTTTT	CASSFQSVTGELFF
-	many	TRBV10-3	TRBJ2-7	TGTGCCATCAGTGAGCCCACCCTAGCGCCATCCTACGAGCAGTACTTC	CAISEPTLAPSYEQYF
TRBD1	many	TRBV19	TRBJ1-5	TGTGCCAGTAGTACCTTGAGGGACAGCCCCAATCAGCCCCAGCATTTT	CASSTLRDSPNQPQHF
TRBD2	many	TRBV19	TRBJ2-7	TGTGCCAGTACTCGGGGGGGACCCCCCTACGAGCAGTACTTC	CASTRGGPPYEQYF
TRBD1	many	TRBV14	TRBJ2-7	TGTGCCAGCAGCCATGCCGGGACAGGGCACTACGAGCAGTACTTC	CASSHAGTGHYEQYF
TRBD2	many	TRBV6-6	TRBJ2-7	TGTGCCAGCAGTTACCCATTGCGGGAGGGCCGTCGTGAGGAGCAGTACTTC	CASSYPLREGRREEQYF
TRBD1	many	TRBV27	TRBJ2-5	TGTGCCAGCAGTTTTTTAGGGACAGGGTCTCGAGAGACCCAGTACTTC	CASSFLGTGSRETQYF
TRBD2	many	TRBV7-2	TRBJ2-7	TGTGCCAGCAGCTTTAGCGGGAGGAGCTCCTACGAGCAGTACTTC	CASSFSGRSSYEQYF
TRBD1	many	TRBV19	TRBJ2-5	TGTGCCAGTAGTAACGGACAGGGGGAGACCCAGTACTTC	CASSNGQGETQYF
TRBD2	many	TRBV4-1	TRBJ2-1	TGCGCCAGCAGCCAGGACAGGACTAGCGGATACAATGAGCAGTTCTTC	CASSQDRTSGYNEQFF
TRBD1	many	TRBV28	TRBJ2-2	TGTGCCAGCAGTTTACCGACAGGGATTCCGAACACCGGGGAGCTGTTTTTT	CASSLPTGIPNTGELFF
TRBD2	many	TRBV7-9	TRBJ2-1	TGTGCCAGCAGCCCAAGCCGGACTAGCGGGAGGGCCGTAGATGAGCAGTTCTTC	CASSPSRTSGRAVDEQFF
TRBD1	-	TRBV19	TRBJ2-1	TGTGCCAGCAGTATATCACAGGGGACCTACAATGAGAAGTTCTTC	CASSISQGTYNEKFF
-	-	TRBV6-1	TRBJ2-7	TGTGCCAGCAGTGAAACCCAAGAGCAGTACTTC	CASSETQEQYF
-	many	TRBV11-1	TRBJ2-2	TGTGCCAGCAGCTTAGCGGGGCGGGAAACCCCCGGGGAGCTGTTTTTT	CASSLAGRETPGELFF
-	many	TRBV4-2	TRBJ2-7	TGTGCCAGCAGCCAATCCTACGAGCAGTACTTC	CASSQSYEQYF
-	many	TRBV12-3/TRBV12-4	TRBJ2-1	TGTGCCAGCACCGACCCGCGGTTCTACAATGAGCAGTTCTTC	CASTDPRFYNEQFF